One sample yielded the 9 T cell receptor beta chains listed below, sequenced in a study of cytomegalovirus exposure and HLA in healthy donors. Primers: 60 Vbeta forward and 13 Jbeta reverse. Repertoires were generated with immunoSEQ multiplex PCR, while TCRdb's copy carries only in-frame clones and drops some. Of tens of thousands of clones in the sample, about four fifths are singletons; the top ten hold 51%. Sequencing input: PBMCs. The receptors originated from a man aged 45-60 years in good health and CMV-seropositive.

The rearrangement uses TRBV6-5 and TRBJ1-5, with a possible D match to TRBD1 (6 bases). Germline CDR1 reads MNHEY; CDR2 reads SVGAGI. The CDR3 is made up of 13 amino acids. V lost 5 bases and J lost 6, with 11 bases in between. CDR3 protein: CASSTGLSQPQHF. CDR3 bases: TGTGCCAGCAGTACAGGGCTATCTCAGCCCCAGCATTTT.

As regards this clone: The germline gene is not matched at one end of the junction; a read error may be the cause. The J gene is TRBJ2-2, the V gene TRBV19; 10 bases align to TRBD2. This CDR3 has 14 residues. Looked up from germline, CDR1 is LNHDA and CDR2 is SQIVND (reference sequence). The CDR3 DNA reads as TGTGCCAGTAGGCTAGCGGGAGAGACCGGGGAGCTGTCTTTT. This encodes CASRLAGETGELSF.

The chain couples TRBV28 to TRBJ1-1; tentatively, D is TRBD1 (5 bases). CDR3 length: 15 amino acids. Trimming removed 6 bases from V and 1 base from J, with 15 bases in between. CDR1 and CDR2 (germline): MDHEN, SYDVKM. CDR3 amino acids: CASSGGNERNTEAFF. CDR3 coding DNA: TGTGCCAGCAGCGGGGGAAACGAAAGGAACACTGAAGCTTTCTTT.

V and J are TRBV18 and TRBJ1-6, with D perhaps TRBD1 (6 bases). In germline, CDR1 is KGHSH, CDR2 LQKENI. CDR3 size: 14 residues. Trimming left V 4 bases short and J 7 bases short, with 11 bases between. CDR3 nucleotide sequence: TGTGCCAGCTCACGAGACAGGAAAAATTCACCCCTCCACTTT. The encoded protein is CASSRDRKNSPLHF.

This chain connects TRBV4-1 to TRBJ1-1; no clear D. Germline lookup yields CDR1 MGHRA and CDR2 YSYEKL. The V gene lost 4 bases and the J gene lost 0 bases, with 21 bases spanning the gap. This CDR3 has 18 residues. The CDR3 DNA follows: TGCGCCAGCAGCCTTGGCCCTGGGAGGATGACTATGAACACTGAAGCTTTCTTT. It translates to CASSLGPGRMTMNTEAFF.

The chain couples TRBV5-8 to TRBJ1-5, with no clear D. Germline lookup yields CDR1 SGHTS and CDR2 YDEGEE. Deletions cut 4 bases from V and 0 bases from J, with 14 bases between. This CDR3 is 16 amino acids long. The CDR3 nucleotides are TGTGCCAGCAGCCGCGGGTCTTTGGATAGCAATCAGCCCCAGCATTTT. Its protein product is CASSRGSLDSNQPQHF.

The V and J genes are TRBV19 and TRBJ2-6; possible D gene TRBD1, 5 bases. This CDR3 is 16 amino acids long. The V end was cut by 0 bases, the J end by 2 bases, with 8 bases between. Germline CDR1 LNHDA, CDR2 SQIVND (reference sequence). The CDR3 region has the DNA TGTGCCAGTAGTATAGATACAGGCCCTGGGGCCAACGTCCTGACTTTC. This translates into CASSIDTGPGANVLTF.

The V and J genes are TRBV7-2 and TRBJ2-1, with TRBD1 matching 9 bases. V lost 1 base, J lost 5 bases, and 3 bases stayed unmatched. Germline V gene lookup returns CDR1 SGHTA and CDR2 FQGNSA. This CDR3 contains 15 residues. The CDR3 region has the DNA TGTGCCAGCAGCTTAGACAGGGGGCGGAACAATGAGCAGTTCTTC. This translates into CASSLDRGRNNEQFF.

V and J are TRBV6-5 and TRBJ2-7; maybe TRBD1 (6 bases). The germline V and J ends were trimmed by 7 bases and 5 bases, with 21 bases remaining between them. Germline-derived CDR1 and CDR2 are MNHEY and SVGAGI. The CDR3 spans 15 residues. In DNA form, the CDR3 reads TGTGCCAGCATGGCCCCAAACAGGGAATTGAACGAGCAGTACTTC. Amino acids: CASMAPNRELNEQYF.